The 11 T cell receptor beta chains listed next were all sequenced from one sample in a study of blood T cell repertoires in COVID-19. Measured with immunoSEQ multiplex PCR; TCRdb has only the in-frame clones, and not every one. The repertoire holds tens of thousands of clones, with 75% to 85% as singletons. Material: peripheral blood. Receptors originate from a man between 65 and 80 years old with acute or convalescent COVID-19.

The chain combines TRBV2 with TRBJ1-1; D is unresolved. Trimming removed 4 bases from V and 5 bases from J, with 11 bases in between. The CDR3 consists of 13 residues. Per the germline V gene, CDR1 is SNHLY and CDR2 is FYNNEI. CDR3 DNA sequence: TGTGCCAGCAGTGGGACTTTGGGGACTGAAGCTTTCTTT. This sequence encodes CASSGTLGTEAFF. The variable domain in full, with the rest retrieved from reference TRBV2 and TRBJ1-1, is EPEVTQTPSHQVTQMGQEVILRCVPISNHLYFYWYRQILGQKVEFLVSFYNNEISEKSEIFDDQFSVERPDGSNFTLKIRSTKLEDSAMYFCASSGTLGTEAFFGQGTRLTVV.

The gene calls are TRBV10-1 and TRBJ1-2; the match to TRBD1 covers 7 bases. Germline V gene lookup returns CDR1 WNHNN and CDR2 SYGVQD (reference sequence). J gave up 8 bases and V 7 bases, and 13 bases lay outside the gene matches. The CDR3 runs 14 residues. DNA for the CDR3: TGCGCCAGCATGTACCCAGGGGGACACCGCGGCTACACCTTC. Translating it yields CASMYPGGHRGYTF.

This chain joins TRBV7-2 and TRBJ2-1, with 11 positions matching TRBD1. The CDR3 extends over 15 amino acids. The V and J ends lost 4 bases and 6 bases, in that order; junction bases with no gene match: 5. Germline V lookup: CDR1 SGHTA, CDR2 FQGNSA. The CDR3 DNA reads as TGTGCCAGCAGCTCCGGACAGGGGGCCCCCAATGAGCAGTTCTTC. It encodes CASSSGQGAPNEQFF.

This clone was detected a few times. The chain uses TRBV11-3 and TRBJ2-2; no definite D call. The germline V and J ends were trimmed by 1 base and 0 bases, with 6 bases remaining between them. Germline V CDR1 and CDR2: SGHNT, YENEEA. The CDR3 totals 15 residues. The CDR3 nucleotides read TGTGCCAGCAGCTTAGGAGTTGCGAACACCGGGGAGCTGTTTTTT. This codes for CASSLGVANTGELFF.

J is TRBJ1-5 and V is TRBV7-2; D gene uncertain. The CDR3 consists of 15 residues. Germline values: CDR1 SGHTA, CDR2 FQGNSA. V was pared by 6 bases and J by 0 bases, with 12 bases between. The CDR3 nucleotides read TGTGCCAGCAGGTCACCCGGGGATAGCAATCAGCCCCAGCATTTT. Translated: CASRSPGDSNQPQHF.

The chain carries TRBV4-1 and TRBJ2-1, with 12 bases aligning to TRBD2. Germline CDR1 is MGHRA and CDR2 is YSYEKL. J lost 3 bases, V lost 1 base, and 7 bases had no gene match. The CDR3 contains 18 residues. The CDR3 protein is CASSQGPLTSGSYNEQFF. CDR3 nucleotide sequence: TGCGCCAGCAGCCAAGGCCCTTTGACTAGCGGGAGCTACAATGAGCAGTTCTTC.

This sequence joins TRBV5-1 and TRBJ2-7; 7 bases map to TRBD1. Per the germline V gene, CDR1 is SGHRS and CDR2 is YFSETQ. V lost 5 bases to trimming and J lost 1 base; unmatched junction nucleotides: 6. CDR3 length: 14 residues. The CDR3, as DNA: TGCGCCAGCAGTTGGACAGGTTCTTCCTACGAGCAGTACTTC. As protein: CASSWTGSSYEQYF. The entire variable domain, with the rest obtained from reference TRBV5-1 and TRBJ2-7, is as follows: KAGVTQTPRYLIKTRGQQVTLSCSPISGHRSVSWYQQTPGQGLQFLFEYFSETQRNKGNFPGRFSGRQFSNSRSEMNVSTLELGDSALYLCASSWTGSSYEQYFGPGTRLTVT.

The chain has TRBV30 and TRBJ2-1; D gene unclear. The germline V and J ends were trimmed by 2 bases and 0 bases, with 5 bases remaining between them. CDR3 length: 13 amino acids. Germline assignment: CDR1 GTSNPN and CDR2 SVGIG (reference sequence). The DNA of the CDR3 is TGTGCCTGGAGTCCCAGCTCCTACAATGAGCAGTTCTTC. Translating it yields CAWSPSSYNEQFF.

The chain carries TRBV5-1 and TRBJ2-1; tentatively, D is TRBD2 (6 bases). CDR1 SGHRS and CDR2 YFSETQ come from the germline V gene. The V end was cut by 5 bases, the J end by 0 bases, with 9 bases between. CDR3 length: 14 amino acids. The CDR3 reads CASSGGNSYNEQFF. The CDR3 DNA follows: TGCGCCAGCAGTGGGGGGAACTCCTACAATGAGCAGTTCTTC.

This chain connects TRBV28 to TRBJ2-7; a weak D match, TRBD1 (6 bases). Germline V gene sequence: CDR1 MDHEN, CDR2 SYDVKM. The CDR3 has 14 amino acids. Trimming left V 3 bases short and J 1 base short, with 10 bases between. The CDR3: CASSLEQGSYEQYF. In nucleotides, the CDR3 is TGTGCCAGCAGTTTGGAACAGGGATCCTACGAGCAGTACTTC.

The J gene is TRBJ1-2, the V gene TRBV6-5; 9 nucleotides match TRBD1. After removal of 10 bases from V and 6 bases from J, the junction contained 9 bases not matched to a gene. This CDR3 region has 13 residues. Per the germline V gene, CDR1 is MNHEY and CDR2 is SVGAGI. CDR3 protein: CATFSGTGNGYTF. The CDR3 DNA is TGTGCCACCTTTTCCGGGACAGGGAATGGCTACACCTTC.